This T cell receptor (beta chain) was recorded in a study of post-analysis software for immune sequencing data. Study-wide findings and caveats: Comparison of patients with controls showed about 5 TRBV segments more frequent in patients, TRBV5-6, TRBV5-1 and TRBV20-1 among them.

About this clonotype itself: The antigen is unknown.

The germline V gene has CDR1 SQVTM and CDR2 ANQGSEA. The CDR3 spans 13 residues. The V end lost 8 bases, the J end lost 1 base, and 14 bases lay between the germline ends. Unique molecular identifiers were built into the TCR beta cDNA libraries. TCRdb recomputed calls from the PCR reads with MiXCR, one row per CDR3 protein. The top ten hold around 11% of the sample, which has 600,000 to 750,000 distinct CDR3 sequences, approximately 59% seen once. The specimen sequenced was blood. The clonotype originates from a girl aged 2 to 9 with multiple sclerosis. The chain couples TRBV29-1 to TRBJ1-1; D is ambiguous. The CDR3 DNA follows: TGCAGCTTCTTTCCGGGATCGAACACTGAAGCTTTCTTT. Protein product: CSFFPGSNTEAFF. The variable domain in full, completed from reference TRBV29-1 and TRBJ1-1, reads SAVISQKPSRDICQRGTSLTIQCQVDSQVTMMFWYRQQPGQSLTLIATANQGSEATYESGFVIDKFPISRPNLTFSTLTVSNMSPEDSSIYLCSFFPGSNTEAFFGQGTRLTVV.